This TCR beta chain was recovered during a study of CD4+ T cells in melanoma. V lost 7 bases to trimming and J lost 7 bases, with 23 bases between them. Germline lookup yields CDR1 SGHRS and CDR2 YFSETQ. This CDR3 comprises 15 residues. Profiling relied on immunoSEQ multiplex PCR, and the TCRdb table lists in-frame clones only, not all of them. This table has roughly 9,900 clones, about 63% appearing once. The V call is TRBV5-1, the J call TRBJ1-1; the D gene is possibly TRBD1 (5 bases). The sample comprised cells from a culture (not recorded whether cultured in vitro). The sequence came from a human donor with melanoma. The CDR3 loop is CASGDGGDEGLEAFF. In DNA, the CDR3 is TGCGCCAGCGGGGACGGAGGGGACGAGGGGCTTGAAGCTTTCTTT.